These 12 T cell receptor beta chains share one sample of origin, sequenced in a study of cytomegalovirus exposure and HLA in healthy donors. The PCR used 60 Vbeta and 13 Jbeta primers. Here immunoSEQ multiplex PCR was the method, and the copy in TCRdb shows in-frame clones only, minus some. Of 70,000 to 95,000 clones listed, 62% are singletons. Source material: PBMCs. These receptors were obtained from a young woman in good health and CMV-seropositive.

This chain links TRBV5-4 with TRBJ2-7; a possible D gene is TRBD1 (5 bases). This CDR3 contains 12 residues. V lost 3 bases and J lost 5, with 9 bases in between. Germline V CDR1 and CDR2: SGHNT, YYREEE (reference sequence). CDR3 DNA sequence: TGTGCCAGCAGCTCGACAGTAAACGAGCAGTACTTC. Protein: CASSSTVNEQYF.

The chain has TRBV28 and TRBJ1-6, with D maybe TRBD1 (5 bases). Trimming cost V 3 bases and J 7 bases, with 10 bases left between them. CDR1 and CDR2 (germline): MDHEN, SYDVKM. The CDR3 consists of 14 residues. The CDR3 DNA reads TGTGCCAGCAGTTTGGCAGGGTTCAATTCACCCCTCCACTTT. Translated: CASSLAGFNSPLHF.

V usage is TRBV9 and J usage is TRBJ2-2; TRBD1 might be the D (5 bases). Trimming took off 2 bases at V and 4 bases at J, with 12 bases between the two ends. This CDR3 region has 15 residues. Germline loops: CDR1 SGDLS, CDR2 YYNGEE. Here the CDR3 reads CASSVKGMGTGELFF. As DNA, the CDR3 is TGTGCCAGCAGCGTGAAGGGGATGGGCACCGGGGAGCTGTTTTTT.

In its sample, this clone was seen a few times. The chain couples TRBV19 to TRBJ1-5; TRBD1 matches at 8 bases. V lost 5 bases, J lost 5 bases, and 11 bases stayed unmatched. The length of the CDR3 is 16 residues. Germline lookup yields CDR1 LNHDA and CDR2 SQIVND (reference sequence). The CDR3 protein is CASSDRGRDFYQPQHF. In DNA form, the CDR3 reads TGTGCCAGTAGTGACAGGGGTAGGGATTTCTATCAGCCCCAGCATTTT.

This clone was observed once. This sequence joins TRBV7-2 and TRBJ2-3; D not certain. CDR1 is SGHTA and CDR2 is FQGNSA in the germline V gene. The V and J ends lost 0 bases and 1 base respectively, with 11 bases between them. The CDR3 covers 16 residues. The CDR3 DNA sequence: TGTGCCAGCAGCTTAGCGAGCACCTCCCGCACAGATACGCAGTATTTT. Amino acids: CASSLASTSRTDTQYF.

This clone is deemed medium-sized. V gene TRBV15 combines with J gene TRBJ1-5; D call uncertain. CDR1 LNHNV and CDR2 YYDKDF come from the germline V gene (reference sequence). The CDR3 sequence is 15 residues long. The V end was cut by 3 bases, the J end by 0 bases, with 9 bases between. The CDR3 loop is CATSSFSGSNQPQHF. DNA of the CDR3: TGTGCCACCAGCAGTTTTTCAGGTAGCAATCAGCCCCAGCATTTT.

On this clone itself: A junction boundary mismatches the germline segment, possibly from a read error. This chain links TRBV7-9 with TRBJ1-1, with D possibly TRBD1 on 6 matching bases. There are 15 residues in the CDR3. Germline V gene lookup returns CDR1 SEHNR and CDR2 FQNEAQ (reference sequence). CDR3 in amino acids: CSSSYRTGQNTEAFF. CDR3 sequence (DNA): TGTTCCAGCAGCTACCGCACAGGGCAGAACACTGAAGCTTTCTTT.

With regard to this clone: The germline gene is not matched at one end of the junction; a read error may be the cause. The chain joins TRBV9 to TRBJ2-5; D is ambiguous. Germline V gives CDR1 SGDLS, CDR2 YYNGEE. The CDR3 spans 13 residues. DNA for the CDR3: TGTGCCGGCAGCGCCCGACTCGAAGAGACCCAGTACTTC. As protein: CAGSARLEETQYF.

This sequence joins TRBV7-2 and TRBJ1-1; a possible D gene is TRBD1 (6 bases). The V gene's germline CDR1 is SGHTA and CDR2 FQGNSA. CDR3 length: 14 residues. V gave up 7 bases and J gave up 3 bases, with 15 bases separating them. CDR3 coding DNA: TGTGCCAGCACTACCCAGGGGTCGGACACTGAAGCTTTCTTT. Translation gives CASTTQGSDTEAFF.

As concerns this clone: Other nucleotide sequences from this sample produce the same CDR3. The gene calls are TRBV14 and TRBJ1-6, with D tentatively TRBD1 (6 bases). Trimming left V 0 bases short and J 8 bases short, with 8 bases between. CDR1 is SGHDN, CDR2 FVKESK, per germline. The CDR3 runs to 14 residues. The CDR3 DNA is TGTGCCAGCAGCCAAGACAGGGGTGATTCACCCCTCCACTTT. Its protein product is CASSQDRGDSPLHF.

The V and J genes are TRBV7-9 and TRBJ1-2; 7 bases align to TRBD1. Germline loops: CDR1 SEHNR, CDR2 FQNEAQ (reference sequence). Losses at the gene ends were 5 bases for V and 4 bases for J; bases not matched to a gene: 10. CDR3 size: 15 residues. Here the CDR3 reads CASSTTDRAIYGYTF. The CDR3 DNA follows: TGTGCCAGCAGCACTACTGACAGGGCCATCTATGGCTACACCTTC.

The sample holds a few counts of this clone. The J gene is TRBJ1-1, the V gene TRBV4-1; tentative D call: TRBD1 (6 bases). Germline lookup yields CDR1 MGHRA and CDR2 YSYEKL. The CDR3 consists of 14 residues. V lost 3 bases and J 4 bases, leaving 12 bases between the germline ends. The CDR3 loop reads CASSQGGGGTEAFF. CDR3 DNA: TGCGCCAGCAGCCAGGGTGGGGGCGGCACTGAAGCTTTCTTT.